One sample yielded the 21 T cell receptor beta chains listed below, sequenced in a study of technical replicates of blood from a handful of donors. The data were produced by immunoSEQ multiplex PCR, yet TCRdb's version contains in-frame clones alone and is incomplete. Altogether 79,000 or so clones are present, 85% to 95% being singletons, with the ten largest covering 0.3% to 0.45%. What was sequenced was T cells isolated from PBMCs. The receptors were sampled from a human donor in good health.

The chain couples TRBV5-1 to TRBJ1-1; D is unclear. Trimming took 3 bases from V and 4 from J, leaving 10 bases between them. The CDR3 totals 13 residues. Looked up from germline, CDR1 is SGHRS and CDR2 is YFSETQ. The CDR3 DNA follows: TGCGCCAGCAGCTCTCAAACCGGCACTGAAGCTTTCTTT. It encodes CASSSQTGTEAFF. Using reference TRBV5-1 and TRBJ1-1 for the parts outside the CDR3, the full variable domain is KAGVTQTPRYLIKTRGQQVTLSCSPISGHRSVSWYQQTPGQGLQFLFEYFSETQRNKGNFPGRFSGRQFSNSRSEMNVSTLELGDSALYLCASSSQTGTEAFFGQGTRLTVV.

The CDR3 bases are TGTGCCAGCAGTCCCGTGAGCAATCAGCCCCAGCATTTT. Residues: CASSPVSNQPQHF. The gene calls are TRBV6-5 and TRBJ1-5; D gene ambiguous. The CDR3 has 13 residues. The germline V gene encodes CDR1 MNHEY and CDR2 SVGAGI. The V and J ends lost 5 bases and 1 base respectively, with 6 bases between them.

The rearrangement links TRBV27 to TRBJ1-1; no definite D call. Trimming took off 3 bases at V and 4 bases at J, with 9 bases between the two ends. The CDR3 is 13 amino acids. Germline V gene sequence: CDR1 MNHEY, CDR2 SMNVEV (reference sequence). CDR3: CASSLFGGTEAFF. CDR3 nucleotide sequence: TGTGCCAGCAGTTTGTTCGGCGGCACTGAAGCTTTCTTT.

The chain couples TRBV11-3 to TRBJ2-5; D is perhaps TRBD2 (6 bases). CDR3 length: 14 amino acids. CDR1 SGHNT and CDR2 YENEEA come from the germline V gene. Trimming removed 5 bases from V and 6 bases from J, with 16 bases in between. CDR3 protein: CASSKDAGRQTQYF. The CDR3 bases are TGTGCCAGCAGCAAAGATGCGGGGAGACAGACCCAGTACTTC.

J is TRBJ2-7 and V is TRBV21-1; the D call in the table, TRBD1, was not verified against the DNA. TRBV21-1 is shown as a pseudogene. The CDR3 contains 14 residues. The CDR3 loop reads CASSERTGGCEQYF. The CDR3 DNA sequence: TGTGCCAGCAGCGAAAGGACAGGGGGCTGCGAGCAGTACTTC.

The chain recombines TRBV19 with TRBJ2-1; 10 nucleotides match TRBD2. Germline assignment: CDR1 LNHDA and CDR2 SQIVND (reference sequence). The length of the CDR3 is 17 residues. J was trimmed by 1 base and V by 7 bases; bases with no gene match: 10. CDR3 sequence (DNA): TGTGCCAGTACTTGGCGGGCTAGCGGGAGTTCCTACAATGAGCAGTTCTTC. Protein product: CASTWRASGSSYNEQFF.

This clone occurred once. The chain recombines TRBV18 with TRBJ2-7; D ambiguous. From germline, CDR1 is KGHSH and CDR2 LQKENI. V lost 0 bases and J lost 0, with 15 bases in between. The CDR3 runs to 17 residues. Written as DNA, the CDR3 is TGTGCCAGCTCACCACCTATGCCGGAAGGCGGCTCCTACGAGCAGTACTTC. Its protein product is CASSPPMPEGGSYEQYF.

To note about this clone: Other DNA sequences in the sample encode the same CDR3. The V gene is TRBV28, the J gene TRBJ2-2; 7 bases map to TRBD1. This CDR3 is built from 15 residues. The V gene end was trimmed by 6 bases and the J gene end by 2 bases; junction bases not matched to a gene: 6. CDR1 and CDR2 from the germline V gene are MDHEN and SYDVKM. The CDR3 nucleotides read TGTGCCAGCAGACCCGGGACAGCTAACACCGGGGAGCTGTTTTTT. Amino acid sequence: CASRPGTANTGELFF.

The rearrangement links TRBV10-3 to TRBJ1-5, with 9 bases that match TRBD1. The germline gives CDR1 ENHRY, CDR2 SYGVKD. The CDR3 totals 16 residues. Germline trimming cut 6 bases from V and 3 bases from J; bases unmatched to any gene: 9. The CDR3 loop reads CAIRPGQGSDNQPQHF. For the CDR3, the DNA is TGTGCCATCAGGCCGGGACAGGGAAGCGACAATCAGCCCCAGCATTTT.

V is TRBV5-1 and J is TRBJ2-7; a possible D gene is TRBD1 (6 bases). The germline V gene encodes CDR1 SGHRS and CDR2 YFSETQ. The V end lost 4 bases, the J end lost 4 bases, and 18 bases lay between the germline ends. CDR3 length: 15 amino acids. CDR3 in amino acids: CASSPHLTGYYEQYF. The CDR3 coding sequence is TGCGCCAGCAGCCCACACTTGACAGGATATTACGAGCAGTACTTC. The variable domain in full, with the rest retrieved from reference TRBV5-1 and TRBJ2-7, is KAGVTQTPRYLIKTRGQQVTLSCSPISGHRSVSWYQQTPGQGLQFLFEYFSETQRNKGNFPGRFSGRQFSNSRSEMNVSTLELGDSALYLCASSPHLTGYYEQYFGPGTRLTVT.

V is TRBV4-1 and J is TRBJ1-5; the D gene is possibly TRBD1 (6 bases). Deletions cut 0 bases from V and 5 bases from J, with 11 bases between. CDR3 length equals 15 residues. Germline CDR1 and CDR2: MGHRA and YSYEKL. The CDR3 here is CASSQDTGRDQPQHF. Here the CDR3 DNA reads TGCGCCAGCAGCCAAGACACAGGGAGGGATCAGCCCCAGCATTTT.

This chain links TRBV28 with TRBJ1-2; 7 bases are shared with TRBD1. This CDR3 has 12 amino acids. The ends lost 5 bases at V and 12 bases at J; junction bases unmatched: 9. From germline, CDR1 is MDHEN and CDR2 SYDVKM. The CDR3 sequence: CASSPVQGLDTF. The CDR3 nucleotides are TGTGCCAGCAGTCCCGTACAGGGGCTAGACACCTTC.

The rearrangement links TRBV9 to TRBJ2-7; TRBD2 matches 14 bases. Trimming took 0 bases from V and 4 from J; bases not matched to a gene: 3. Germline V gives CDR1 SGDLS, CDR2 YYNGEE. The CDR3 runs to 16 residues. For the CDR3, the DNA is TGTGCCAGCAGCGTAGGCGGGACTAGCGGGAGTTACGAGCAGTACTTC. Its protein product is CASSVGGTSGSYEQYF.

V and J are TRBV11-3 and TRBJ2-5, with 7 bases aligning to TRBD1. The J segment lost 2 bases and the V segment lost 0 bases, leaving 3 bases of the junction unmatched. Germline loops: CDR1 SGHNT, CDR2 YENEEA. The CDR3 has 15 residues. CDR3 region: CASSLDGTVQETQYF. The CDR3 DNA follows: TGTGCCAGCAGCTTAGACGGGACAGTGCAAGAGACCCAGTACTTC. Full variable domain (missing parts from reference TRBV11-3 and TRBJ2-5): EAGVVQSPRYKIIEKKQPVAFWCNPISGHNTLYWYLQNLGQGPELLIRYENEEAVDDSQLPKDRFSAERLKGVDSTLKIQPAELGDSAVYLCASSLDGTVQETQYFGPGTRLLVL.

This chain connects TRBV28 to TRBJ2-5; D perhaps matches TRBD1 (6 bases). Between the trimmed V and J ends, which lost 6 bases and 5 bases, there was a span of 16 bases. CDR1 is MDHEN and CDR2 is SYDVKM in the germline V gene. The CDR3 is 14 amino acids. CDR3 in DNA: TGTGCCAGCAGACCAACCTGGACAGAGGAGACCCAGTACTTC. This encodes CASRPTWTEETQYF.

The chain carries TRBV28 and TRBJ2-7, with D possibly matching TRBD2 (6 bases). Germline assignment: CDR1 MDHEN and CDR2 SYDVKM. V was trimmed by 5 bases and J by 3 bases, leaving 17 bases between them. There are 15 residues in the CDR3. CDR3: CASSHPGTGVYEQYF. DNA of the CDR3: TGTGCCAGCAGTCACCCCGGGACGGGGGTCTACGAGCAGTACTTC.

V and J are TRBV7-2 and TRBJ2-7; TRBD1 is a possible D gene (5 bases). The CDR3 contains 12 residues. Trimming cost V 10 bases and J 3 bases, with 13 bases left between them. Germline V gene data show CDR1 as SGHTA and CDR2 as FQGNSA. DNA of the CDR3: TGTGCCACAGCCGTGCAGGGCTACGAGCAGTACTTC. Its protein product is CATAVQGYEQYF.

The rearrangement uses TRBV14 and TRBJ2-7; the D gene is possibly TRBD2 (6 bases). From germline, CDR1 is SGHDN and CDR2 FVKESK. V shed 1 base and J shed 2 bases, with 12 bases lying between them. The CDR3 totals 15 residues. CDR3 nucleotides: TGTGCCAGCAGCCAAGGTGGGAGGCAAACCTACGAGCAGTACTTC. Translated, it gives CASSQGGRQTYEQYF.

This clone was seen only once. V is TRBV11-3 and J is TRBJ2-7; D gene ambiguous. The CDR3 consists of 16 residues. Trimming left V 0 bases short and J 1 base short, with 13 bases between. Looked up from germline, CDR1 is SGHNT and CDR2 is YENEEA. CDR3 in amino acids: CASSLDPGWKSYEQYF. The DNA for the CDR3 is TGTGCCAGCAGCTTAGATCCGGGTTGGAAGTCCTACGAGCAGTACTTC.

The rearrangement joins TRBV11-2 to TRBJ2-7; 10 bases match TRBD2. The CDR3 runs 14 residues. Looked up from germline, CDR1 is SGHAT and CDR2 is FQNNGV. V lost 5 bases, J lost 4 bases, and 5 bases stayed unmatched. In DNA form, the CDR3 reads TGTGCCAGCAGCATGGTAGCGGGAGGATACGAGCAGTACTTC. This gives the protein CASSMVAGGYEQYF.

V usage is TRBV27 and J usage is TRBJ1-2; D is ambiguous. The CDR3 sequence is 14 residues long. CDR1 and CDR2 (germline): MNHEY, SMNVEV (reference sequence). The ends were cut back, 5 bases at V and 8 bases at J, with 18 bases in the middle. CDR3 nucleotides: TGTGCCAGCAGTCCCGACAACTCTCTTGGAGGCTACACCTTC. Translation gives CASSPDNSLGGYTF.